A selection of T cell receptor beta chains follows, all from one sample in a study of blood T cell repertoires in COVID-19. Only in-frame clones appear in the TCRdb table, and some are missing; sequencing was by immunoSEQ multiplex PCR. Of 65,000 to 90,000 clones in the sample, 87% were seen once. The material sequenced was peripheral blood. Every receptor here comes from a woman between 50 and 59 years old with active or convalescent COVID-19. Both conserved end residues are part of each CDR3. Fields, in order: D gene, V gene, clone size, J gene, CDR3 protein, CDR3 DNA. A D gene is named only where the DNA matches it firmly. The size entry is marked missing in some rows and otherwise reads once, few, many or a size class.

D gene: TRBD2
V gene: TRBV5-5
clone size: once
J gene: TRBJ2-2
CDR3 protein: CASSFERGGIGTGELFF
CDR3 DNA: TGTGCCAGCAGCTTCGAACGGGGGGGCATAGGCACCGGGGAGCTGTTTTTT

D gene: TRBD1
V gene: TRBV11-3
clone size: .
J gene: TRBJ2-3
CDR3 protein: CASSSPDRGRSDTQYF
CDR3 DNA: TGTGCCAGCAGCTCCCCCGACAGGGGGCGGTCAGATACGCAGTATTTT

D gene: .
V gene: TRBV19
clone size: .
J gene: TRBJ1-2
CDR3 protein: CASSIIDGYTF
CDR3 DNA: TGTGCCAGTAGTATAATCGATGGCTACACCTTC

D gene: TRBD1
V gene: TRBV29-1
clone size: .
J gene: TRBJ1-2
CDR3 protein: CSVSVSGQGTYGYTF
CDR3 DNA: TGCAGCGTCTCAGTCTCGGGACAGGGCACCTATGGCTACACCTTC

D gene: .
V gene: TRBV4-3
clone size: .
J gene: TRBJ2-7
CDR3 protein: CASSQDPGLASEQYF
CDR3 DNA: TGCGCCAGCAGCCAAGATCCCGGACTGGCCAGCGAGCAGTACTTC

D gene: .
V gene: TRBV7-3
clone size: .
J gene: TRBJ1-1
CDR3 protein: CASSLKGVPEAFF
CDR3 DNA: TGTGCCAGCAGCTTAAAGGGGGTGCCTGAAGCTTTCTTT

D gene: .
V gene: TRBV4-3
clone size: .
J gene: TRBJ2-6
CDR3 protein: CASSYSGANVLTF
CDR3 DNA: TGCGCCAGCAGTTACTCTGGGGCCAACGTCCTGACTTTC

D gene: TRBD2
V gene: TRBV15
clone size: .
J gene: TRBJ2-7
CDR3 protein: CATSPERGEYYEQYF
CDR3 DNA: TGTGCCACCAGTCCGGAGCGGGGGGAATACTACGAGCAGTACTTC

D gene: .
V gene: TRBV10-2
clone size: .
J gene: TRBJ1-1
CDR3 protein: CASSQNTEAFF
CDR3 DNA: TGCGCCAGCAGCCAGAACACTGAAGCTTTCTTT

D gene: .
V gene: TRBV4-3
clone size: .
J gene: TRBJ2-7
CDR3 protein: CASSQDRRLVYEQYF
CDR3 DNA: TGCGCCAGCAGCCAAGACCGGAGGCTAGTCTACGAGCAGTACTTC

D gene: .
V gene: TRBV7-3
clone size: .
J gene: TRBJ2-3
CDR3 protein: CASSYAGLGDTQYF
CDR3 DNA: TGTGCCAGCAGCTACGCGGGGTTGGGAGATACGCAGTATTTT

D gene: TRBD1
V gene: TRBV4-3
clone size: .
J gene: TRBJ2-7
CDR3 protein: CASSQQGQGTYEQYF
CDR3 DNA: TGCGCCAGCAGCCAGCAGGGACAGGGTACCTACGAGCAGTACTTC

D gene: .
V gene: TRBV11-2
clone size: once
J gene: TRBJ2-7
CDR3 protein: CASSRTSLAYEQYF
CDR3 DNA: TGTGCCAGTTCGAGGACTTCCTTGGCCTACGAGCAGTACTTC

D gene: TRBD1
V gene: TRBV5-1
clone size: .
J gene: TRBJ2-4
CDR3 protein: CASSSEEDRVAKNIQYF
CDR3 DNA: TGCGCCAGCAGCTCCGAGGAGGACAGGGTAGCCAAAAACATTCAGTACTTC

D gene: .
V gene: TRBV10-3
clone size: .
J gene: TRBJ1-2
CDR3 protein: CAISEATIIQGNYGYTF
CDR3 DNA: TGTGCCATCAGTGAGGCTACTATCATTCAGGGAAACTATGGCTACACCTTC

D gene: .
V gene: TRBV6-6
clone size: .
J gene: TRBJ1-2
CDR3 protein: CASKLQGAEGGYTF
CDR3 DNA: TGTGCCAGCAAGTTACAGGGAGCTGAGGGTGGCTACACCTTC

D gene: TRBD1
V gene: TRBV3-1/TRBV3-2
clone size: .
J gene: TRBJ1-2
CDR3 protein: CASSQTHRDRVRYGYTF
CDR3 DNA: TGTGCCAGCAGCCAGACTCACCGGGACAGGGTACGCTATGGCTACACCTTC

D gene: .
V gene: TRBV9
clone size: .
J gene: TRBJ1-1
CDR3 protein: CASGRGGKNTEAFF
CDR3 DNA: TGTGCCAGCGGGAGGGGGGGTAAAAACACTGAAGCTTTCTTT

D gene: TRBD1
V gene: TRBV7-3
clone size: .
J gene: TRBJ1-3
CDR3 protein: CASSLDRGWGNTIYF
CDR3 DNA: TGTGCCAGCAGCTTAGACAGGGGATGGGGAAACACCATATATTTT